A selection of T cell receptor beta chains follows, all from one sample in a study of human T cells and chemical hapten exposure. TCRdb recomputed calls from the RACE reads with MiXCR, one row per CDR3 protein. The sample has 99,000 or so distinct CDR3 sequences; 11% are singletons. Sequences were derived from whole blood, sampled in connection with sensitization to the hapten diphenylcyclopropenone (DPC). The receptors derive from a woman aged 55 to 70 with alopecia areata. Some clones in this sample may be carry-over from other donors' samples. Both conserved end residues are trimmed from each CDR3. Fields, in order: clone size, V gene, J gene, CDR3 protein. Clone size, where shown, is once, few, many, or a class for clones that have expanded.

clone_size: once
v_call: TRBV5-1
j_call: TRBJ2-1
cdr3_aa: ASSLTGITANEQF

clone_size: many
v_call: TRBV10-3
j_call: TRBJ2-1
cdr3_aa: AISGRGKGASDEQF

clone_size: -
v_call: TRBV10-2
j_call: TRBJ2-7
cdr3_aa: ASSGQGRSYEQY

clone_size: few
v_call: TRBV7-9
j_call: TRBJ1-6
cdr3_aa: ASSPTESYNSPLH

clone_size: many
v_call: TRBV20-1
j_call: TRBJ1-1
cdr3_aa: SALNSGGLNTEAF

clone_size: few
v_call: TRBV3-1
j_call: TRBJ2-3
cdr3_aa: ASSQTFSGATDTQY

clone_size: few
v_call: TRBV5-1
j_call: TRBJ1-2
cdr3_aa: ASSLAHVYGYT

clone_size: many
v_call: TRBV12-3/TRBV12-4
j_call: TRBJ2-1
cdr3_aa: ASSYPDYLSSYNEQF

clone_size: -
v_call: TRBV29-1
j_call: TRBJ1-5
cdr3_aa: SVTTGIAGQPQH

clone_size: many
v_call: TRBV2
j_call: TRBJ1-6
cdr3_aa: ASNGGTGRNSPLH

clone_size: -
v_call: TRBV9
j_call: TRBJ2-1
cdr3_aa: ASSVASASSYNEQF

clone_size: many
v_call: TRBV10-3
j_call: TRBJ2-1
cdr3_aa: AINQQPGGAIYEQF

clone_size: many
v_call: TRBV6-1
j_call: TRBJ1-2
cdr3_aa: ASSTPGTAMSFNYGYT

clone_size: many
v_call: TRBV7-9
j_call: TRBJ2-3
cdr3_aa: ASSNTGRSTDTQY

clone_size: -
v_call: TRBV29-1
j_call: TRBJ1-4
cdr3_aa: SVEGTGVTTNEKLF

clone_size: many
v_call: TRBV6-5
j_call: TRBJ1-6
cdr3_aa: ASSPRYRNSPLH

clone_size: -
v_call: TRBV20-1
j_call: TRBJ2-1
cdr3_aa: SASRPGEQF

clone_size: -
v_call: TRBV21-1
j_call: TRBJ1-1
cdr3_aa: ASPEAF

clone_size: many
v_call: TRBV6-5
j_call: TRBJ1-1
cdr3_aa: ASRYHTNTEAF

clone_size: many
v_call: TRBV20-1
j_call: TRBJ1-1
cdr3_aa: SARGSGEAF

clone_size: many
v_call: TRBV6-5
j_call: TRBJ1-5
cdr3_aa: ASHKGGSNQPQH

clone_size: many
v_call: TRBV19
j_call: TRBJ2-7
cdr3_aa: ASSPGQVYEQY

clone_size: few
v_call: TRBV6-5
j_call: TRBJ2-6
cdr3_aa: ASSFRDGYSYVLT

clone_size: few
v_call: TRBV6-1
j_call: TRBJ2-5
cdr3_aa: ASSSGQAQETQY

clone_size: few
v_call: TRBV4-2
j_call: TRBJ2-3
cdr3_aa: ASSPSGTGVDTQY

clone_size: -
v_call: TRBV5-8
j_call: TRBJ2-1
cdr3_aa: ASTRRQGEQF

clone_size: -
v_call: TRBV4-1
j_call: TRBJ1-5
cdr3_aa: ASSQVGGDSNQPQH

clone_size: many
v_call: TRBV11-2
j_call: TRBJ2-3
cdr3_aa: ASSSAGTVITDTQY

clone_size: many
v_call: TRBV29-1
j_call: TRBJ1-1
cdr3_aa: SVDMGGDSRAF

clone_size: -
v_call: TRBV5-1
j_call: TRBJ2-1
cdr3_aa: ASSPGGTSGGTSYNEQF

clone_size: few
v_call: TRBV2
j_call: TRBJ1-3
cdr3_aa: ASKGSGNTIY

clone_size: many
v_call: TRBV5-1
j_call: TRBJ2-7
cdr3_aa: ASSLSGDGSYEQY

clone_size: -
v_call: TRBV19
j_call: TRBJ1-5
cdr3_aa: ASSIGVRGNQPQH

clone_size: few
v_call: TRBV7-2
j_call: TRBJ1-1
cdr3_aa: ASSSGQRSEAF

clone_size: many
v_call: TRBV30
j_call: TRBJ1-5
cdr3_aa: AWAGQGRQPQH

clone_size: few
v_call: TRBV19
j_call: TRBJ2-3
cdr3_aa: ASSGYLEPDTQY

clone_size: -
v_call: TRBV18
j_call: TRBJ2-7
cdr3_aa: ASSPSGGTTRGHEQY

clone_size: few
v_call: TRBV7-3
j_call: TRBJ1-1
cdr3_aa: ASSLGYGTEAF

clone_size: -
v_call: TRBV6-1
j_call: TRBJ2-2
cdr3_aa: ASSSPGQGLKAGELF

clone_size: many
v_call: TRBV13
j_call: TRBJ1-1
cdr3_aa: ASCSNTEAF

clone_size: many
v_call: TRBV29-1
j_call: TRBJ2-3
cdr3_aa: SVRTSGDTQY

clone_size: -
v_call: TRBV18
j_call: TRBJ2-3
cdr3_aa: ASSPPNSGGTDTQY

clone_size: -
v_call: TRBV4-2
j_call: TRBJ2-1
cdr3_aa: ASSQYSHNEQF

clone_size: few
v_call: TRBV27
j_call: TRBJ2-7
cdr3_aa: ASSTILGRRSEQY

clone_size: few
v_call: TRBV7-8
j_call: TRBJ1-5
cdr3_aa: ASSLVFQGRRPQH

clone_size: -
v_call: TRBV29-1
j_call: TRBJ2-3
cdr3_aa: SVGISTDTQY

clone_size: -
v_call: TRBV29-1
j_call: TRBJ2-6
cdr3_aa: SVQANVLT

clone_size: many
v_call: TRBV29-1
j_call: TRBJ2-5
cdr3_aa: SVAHTAVPETQY